The 5 T cell receptor beta chains presented below share a single source sample, sequenced in a study of blood T cells in healthy people across ages. Sample-barcoded 5' priming and a J-beta primer mix drove a second PCR of about 6 to 12 cycles. TCRdb re-called the 5' RACE reads through MiXCR, storing one row per CDR3 protein. This sample carries over 750,000 distinct CDR3 sequences, roughly 25% of them seen once, and the ten largest clones take 9% to 9.5%. The data were also submitted as part of a second study, on T cells of mothers and their children.

Sequencing was done on a sample of blood. The receptors originated from a boy aged 5-17 years in good health.

This clonotype was seen more than once but under ten times. The junction and the germline gene differ at one end; a read error may be behind it. The CDR3 sequence: CANSLSVGNSPLHF. CDR3 DNA sequence: TGTGCCAACAGCTTAAGCGTCGGGAATTCACCCCTCCACTTT. V is TRBV13 and J is TRBJ1-6, with D hard to call. This CDR3 contains 14 residues. CDR1 is PRHDT and CDR2 is FYEKMQ in the germline V gene (reference sequence).

The V and J genes are TRBV2 and TRBJ2-1; 13 nucleotides align to TRBD2. This CDR3 is 13 amino acids long. Germline V lookup: CDR1 SNHLY, CDR2 FYNNEI. J gave up 9 bases and V 10 bases, and 6 bases lay outside the gene matches. This CDR3 is CAIPGLAGFEQFF. In DNA, the CDR3 is TGTGCCATACCGGGACTAGCGGGGTTTGAGCAGTTCTTC.

The sample holds a few counts of this clonotype. V and J are TRBV4-1 and TRBJ2-3, with D maybe TRBD2 (6 bases). The CDR3 contains 16 residues. Between the trimmed V and J ends, which lost 4 bases and 3 bases, there was a span of 17 bases. Germline V gives CDR1 MGHRA, CDR2 YSYEKL. This CDR3 reads CASSLGSSDQTDTQYF. The DNA of the CDR3 is TGCGCCAGCAGCCTTGGCTCTAGCGACCAAACAGATACGCAGTATTTT.

In this sample, this clonotype turned up a few times. The gene calls are TRBV12-3 or TRBV12-4 and TRBJ2-7; TRBD2 agrees at 7 bases. The length of the CDR3 is 15 residues. V lost 5 bases, J lost 5 bases, and 12 bases stayed unmatched. CDR3 bases: TGTGCCAGCAGTCGAGGGCCGGGACTAACCCACGAGCAGTACTTC. It encodes CASSRGPGLTHEQYF.

This clonotype was seen a handful of times. This chain uses TRBV5-1 with TRBJ2-2; 7 nucleotides agree with TRBD1. CDR1 SGHRS and CDR2 YFSETQ come from the germline V gene. This CDR3 region has 14 residues. Trimming at V came to 4 bases and at J to 4 bases, leaving 4 bases not matched to a gene. CDR3 in amino acids: CASSPPGGTGELFF. CDR3 nucleotide sequence: TGCGCCAGCAGCCCCCCAGGGGGCACCGGGGAGCTGTTTTTT.